The T cell receptor (beta chain) described here comes from a study of graft-versus-host responses after intestinal transplantation (dated by TCRdb to about 2021). Regarding the research as a whole: The transplants that recipients got were multivisceral, liver-intestinal, or isolated intestinal. The cohort enrolled some 23 intestinal transplant recipients, one of whom was a retransplant, and a few patients without pretransplant specimens were excluded. After intestinal transplantation, graft-versus-host and host-versus-graft alloreactive T cell clones in the graft, circulation and bone marrow were tracked using bulk TCR-beta CDR3 sequencing. Rather than being sequenced by the commercial service, samples from three later patients were sequenced in-house on an Illumina MiSeq and processed with MiXCR. To identify alloreactive clones, pre-transplant mixed lymphocyte reaction products were sequenced and then compared with unstimulated pre-transplant donor and recipient T cells. Every recipient was given anti-thymocyte globulin induction, then maintenance tacrolimus and steroids for 3 to 4 years. Donor T cell macrochimerism was defined as a peak of at least 4% donor T cells among recipient peripheral blood mononuclear cells. Broad study findings and their caveats: The conclusions were limited by the relatively low number and heterogeneity of the intestinal transplant patients. In the allografts of patients with donor T cell macrochimerism, GvH to HvG T cell clonal ratios were high. Peak levels of circulating GvH clones were associated with declines in HvG clones early after transplant. GvH clones were detected in recipient bone marrow, and some appeared earlier in ileal mucosa or blood, consistent with an intestinal mucosal origin.

The sample's time point, from its label and the paper: cells obtained before transplantation from donor or recipient. CD3+CD4+ and CD3+CD8+ populations were FACS-sorted from unstimulated pre-transplant donor and recipient cells taken from spleen or lymph nodes. In regard to this clone: The antigen it binds to is not known. No clone much larger than this one lies a single base away; base qualities are absent.

Libraries were prepared through the immunoSEQ multiplex PCR assay. In most patients, genomic DNA was isolated using the Qiagen DNeasy Blood and Tissue Kit and sent frozen to Adaptive Biotechnologies for TCR sequencing. For most patients, high-throughput TCR-beta CDR3 sequencing of genomic DNA was performed by Adaptive Biotechnologies. Processing in the source paper ran as follows. TCR sequencing data for roughly 17 patients were retrieved from Adaptive's ImmunoSEQ software; a few other patients were processed with MiXCR and VDJtools. To correct CD4 versus CD8 sorting errors, any sequence found in both subsets at a frequency ratio below 5:1 was removed. CDR3 nucleotide sequences shared between donor and recipient were removed because their origin could not be assigned. Alloreactive clones required at least 2-fold expansion over unstimulated cells and minimum CFSE-low frequency of 0.002% (template counts) or 0.001% (read counts). Clones detected in sequenced pre-transplant spleen, lymph node, or MLR CFSE-low populations of the donor or recipient were defined as mappable. Cumulative frequency of alloreactive clones was calculated as a percentage of all sequences weighted by copy number. TCRdb holds this immuneACCESS table with in-frame rearrangements only. Some clones are missing; in checked studies, unresolved V genes explain under half, and the rest has no known cause. The DNA gave D and trimming, while V, J and clone size come from that table. Here the sample has some 110,000 clones; roughly nine tenths occur a single time. Roughly 0.23% of the sample is taken by the ten largest.

There are 13 amino acids in the CDR3, from cysteine to phenylalanine inclusive. Left in the record is the CDR3 DNA by itself, 39 bases read in frame from the first base. Ends trimmed: V by 5 bases, J by 5 bases; bases unmatched to a gene: 5. CDR1 SNHLY and CDR2 FYNNEI were looked up in the germline V gene. The TCR was taken from a human donor who was the organ donor for an intestinal transplant. The chain links TRBV2 with TRBJ1-2, with 7 central nucleotides matching TRBD1. Sample: unstimulated CD4+ T cells sorted from spleen or lymph node cells, taken before transplant. The DNA reads TGTGCCAGCAGTCAAGAGGGACAGTATGGCTACACCTTC. Translation gives CASSQEGQYGYTF.